The following is a TCR beta chain sequence with its context. These data are taken from a study of CD8+ T cells in alopecia areata. RNA, once extracted, was reverse transcribed into cDNA for use as the sequencing template. Sequenced by immunoSEQ multiplex PCR; TCRdb stores in-frame clones only, minus some. The table includes roughly 73,000 clones, 25% to 30% detected once. The sample's treatment: oral pan-JAK inhibitor, 5-10 mg twice daily. The V gene end was trimmed by 11 bases and the J gene end by 5 bases; junction bases not matched to a gene: 13. The CDR3 loop spans 15 amino acids. Germline values: CDR1 LNHDA, CDR2 SQIVND (reference sequence).

This chain joins TRBV19 and TRBJ2-1; 9 bases fit TRBD2. The sequence was obtained from a human donor with alopecia areata. This specimen consisted of CD8+ T cells sorted from blood, obtained at week 4, from a patient treated with tofacitinib. The CDR3 sequence is CACGGREGLHNEQFF. DNA for the CDR3: TGTGCCTGTGGAGGGCGGGAGGGCCTCCACAATGAGCAGTTCTTC. Filled out from reference TRBV19 and TRBJ2-1, the complete variable domain reads DGGITQSPKYLFRKEGQNVTLSCEQNLNHDAMYWYRQDPGQGLRLIYYSQIVNDFQKGDIAEGYSVSREKKESFPLTVTSAQKNPTAFYLCACGGREGLHNEQFFGPGTRLTVL.